These 9 T cell receptor beta chains originate from one sample sequenced in a study of CD8+ T cells in alopecia areata. RNA, once extracted, was reverse transcribed into cDNA for use as the sequencing template. Profiled with immunoSEQ multiplex PCR; TCRdb holds only in-frame clones, not every one. The sample shows fewer than 250,000 clones, 64% of them seen only once. Treatment given: oral pan-JAK inhibitor, 5-10 mg twice daily. Sequencing was performed on CD4+ T cells sorted from blood, taken at week 4, from a patient treated with tofacitinib. Every receptor here comes from a human donor with alopecia areata.

The genes are TRBV7-9 and TRBJ2-5; D gene ambiguous. The CDR3 consists of 12 residues. Germline assignment: CDR1 SEHNR and CDR2 FQNEAQ (reference sequence). Trimming shortened V by 2 bases and J by 5 bases, and 6 bases separated the two germline ends. The CDR3 loop is CASSLITETQYF. The CDR3 nucleotides are TGTGCCAGCAGCTTAATTACGGAGACCCAGTACTTC.

DNA for the CDR3: TGTGCCAGCAGGCCGGGTGGGGCAACCCGGGAGCTGTTTTTT. Translated, it gives CASRPGGATRELFF. The J gene is TRBJ2-2, the V gene TRBV6-5, with D possibly matching TRBD1 (5 bases). The germline V gene has CDR1 MNHEY and CDR2 SVGAGI. The length of the CDR3 is 14 residues. V dropped 6 bases and J dropped 9 bases, with 17 bases sitting between them.

The rearrangement joins TRBV10-3 to TRBJ2-5; 7 positions agree with TRBD1. Germline CDR1 and CDR2: ENHRY and SYGVKD. The CDR3 sequence is 14 residues long. Germline trimming cut 0 bases from V and 2 bases from J; bases unmatched to any gene: 0. The CDR3 sequence: CAISESDRQETQYF. The CDR3 region has the DNA TGTGCCATCAGTGAGTCGGACAGGCAAGAGACCCAGTACTTC.

V gene TRBV7-9 combines with J gene TRBJ2-3, with D hard to call. The germline V gene encodes CDR1 SEHNR and CDR2 FQNEAQ (reference sequence). The CDR3 totals 13 residues. Trimming stripped 3 bases from V and 1 base from J, with 5 bases between. The CDR3 is CASSFHGTDTQYF. Here the CDR3 DNA reads TGTGCCAGCAGCTTTCACGGCACAGATACGCAGTATTTT.

This clone was counted once. CDR3 nucleotide sequence: TGCGCCAGCAGCCCCGGACGGGGGCAGGATACGCAGTATTTT. As protein: CASSPGRGQDTQYF. The chain joins TRBV5-1 to TRBJ2-3, with D tentatively TRBD1 or TRBD2 (6 bases each). V was trimmed by 4 bases and J by 6 bases, leaving 15 bases between them. The CDR3 extends over 14 amino acids. The germline gives CDR1 SGHRS, CDR2 YFSETQ.

This clone occurred a few times. V and J are TRBV6-5 and TRBJ1-3, with D possibly being TRBD1 (5 bases). V was clipped by 6 bases and J by 4 bases, with 16 bases between them. Germline CDR1 MNHEY, CDR2 SVGAGI. The CDR3 is 15 residues long. Written as DNA, the CDR3 is TGTGCCAGCAGACTGACCCCCTCAGGGGGAAACACCATATATTTT. Its protein is CASRLTPSGGNTIYF.

The CDR3 DNA follows: TGCGCCAGCAGCGGGGGCGTAAGGACTGAAGCTTTCTTT. Translated, it gives CASSGGVRTEAFF. The chain has TRBV5-1 and TRBJ1-1, with D possibly being TRBD1 (6 bases). There are 13 residues in the CDR3. V lost 4 bases and J 5 bases, leaving 12 bases between the germline ends. The germline CDR1 and CDR2 sequences are SGHRS and YFSETQ.

As for this clone: Different DNA sequences within this sample yield the same CDR3. CDR3 DNA: TGTGCCAGCAGATGGACTAGCGGGGGAAACAATGAGCAGTTCTTC. Its protein is CASRWTSGGNNEQFF. This chain joins TRBV6-5 and TRBJ2-1; 13 bases map to TRBD2. The CDR3 covers 15 residues. Germline CDR1 and CDR2: MNHEY and SVGAGI. V trimming: 6 bases; J trimming: 5 bases; junction bases outside the gene matches: 4.

The chain has TRBV9 and TRBJ1-1, with D possibly being TRBD1 (5 bases). Germline values: CDR1 SGDLS, CDR2 YYNGEE. Trimming shortened V by 6 bases and J by 1 base, and 13 bases separated the two germline ends. The CDR3 totals 14 residues. CDR3 region: CASTLTASNTEAFF. CDR3 nucleotide sequence: TGTGCCAGCACCTTGACAGCTTCGAACACTGAAGCTTTCTTT. The full variable domain, its missing parts supplied by reference TRBV9 and TRBJ1-1, is DSGVTQTPKHLITATGQRVTLRCSPRSGDLSVYWYQQSLDQGLQFLIQYYNGEERAKGNILERFSAQQFPDLHSELNLSSLELGDSALYFCASTLTASNTEAFFGQGTRLTVV.